These 2 T cell receptor beta chains were all obtained from the same sample, sequenced in a study of post-analysis software for immune sequencing data. Whole-study findings and limits: Elevated frequency relative to controls characterized a handful of TRBV segments in patients, TRBV5-6, TRBV5-1 and TRBV20-1 among them.

For these TCRs, the target antigens are not known. Built from TCR beta cDNA, the libraries had unique molecular identifiers in them. TCRdb reanalysed the PCR reads using MiXCR and keeps one entry per CDR3 protein. The sample consists of some 370,000 distinct CDR3 sequences, less than 35% of them appearing once. Sequenced material: blood. The receptors originated from a girl aged 5 to 17 with multiple sclerosis.

The CDR3 spells CASSQFPVPLRESKNIQYF. CDR3 bases: TGCGCCAGCAGCCAATTTCCGGTCCCACTGAGGGAGTCCAAAAACATTCAGTACTTC. V and J are TRBV4-1 and TRBJ2-4; a possible D gene is TRBD2 (5 bases). This CDR3 region has 19 residues. Trimming left V 2 bases short and J 2 bases short, with 22 bases between. The germline CDR1 and CDR2 sequences are MGHRA and YSYEKL.

The chain combines TRBV3-1 with TRBJ1-5, with a tentative D call TRBD1 (6 bases). The CDR3 totals 14 residues. In germline, CDR1 is LGHDT, CDR2 YNNKEL (reference sequence). V lost 1 base, J lost 5 bases, and 9 bases lay in between. CDR3 in DNA: TGTGCCAGCAGCCAAGCAGGGGCAGATCAGCCCCAGCATTTT. Protein sequence: CASSQAGADQPQHF.